The source of this T cell receptor (beta chain) is a study of radiation and T cells in renal cell carcinoma. Specified time point: blood 2 weeks post-SBRT. This sample's treatment: 15 Gy SBRT to primary tumor, nephrectomy 4 weeks later. After SBRT, blood was collected at 2 and 4 weeks, plus baseline. The germline V gene has CDR1 SGHTA and CDR2 FQGNSA. V shed 8 bases and J shed 0 bases, with 7 bases lying between them. The CDR3 contains 13 residues. The protocol was immunoSEQ multiplex PCR, while the TCRdb copy is restricted to in-frame clones and leaves out a portion. The sample yields tens of thousands of clones, 80% to 90% seen once.

The chain joins TRBV7-2 to TRBJ2-2; D is uncertain. This specimen was blood, taken from a patient whose treatment included radiotherapy and nephrectomy. This sequence was found in a woman aged 45-59 years with renal cell carcinoma. CDR3 protein: CASVGANTGELFF. CDR3 DNA: TGTGCCAGCGTCGGCGCGAACACCGGGGAGCTGTTTTTT.